This paragraph covers one T cell receptor (beta chain) sequence. The antigen is undetermined. CDR1 and CDR2 (germline): SGHDT, YYEEEE. The CDR3 sequence is 14 residues long. V was clipped by 3 bases and J by 3 bases, with 12 bases between them. From the RT-PCR reads, TCRdb called clonotypes with MiXCR, one entry per CDR3 protein. The sample lists 500,000 to 750,000 distinct CDR3 sequences, around 13% occurring once. This sample is drawn from a study of response to subunit inactivated influenza vaccine. Study results and caveats: A suggestion made by the authors is that each seasonal influenza vaccination recruits few new T cells.

Sequencing used PBMCs from blood, obtained roughly 12 days after vaccination. This clonotype was obtained from a man between 45 and 60 years old who received an inactivated influenza vaccine. This sequence joins TRBV5-6 and TRBJ1-2; tentatively, D is TRBD1 (5 bases). For the CDR3, the DNA is TGTGCCAGCAGCTCCCATTCAGGGCACTATGGCTACACCTTC. Amino acids: CASSSHSGHYGYTF.